The sequence of this TCR beta chain was determined in a study of blood T cell repertoires in COVID-19. Study at large: From the United States, Italy and Spain came samples of acute and convalescent COVID-19. In each case, the material was cDNA or gDNA derived from T cells, B-cell-depleted T cells, or PBMCs.

As processed by the authors: Estimation of nucleated cell counts was performed using reference gene primer amplification. Assay: immunoSEQ multiplex PCR; the TCRdb copy retains only in-frame clones and omits some. V and J calls and clone size are copied from that table; D and trimming were computed from the DNA. The table records tens of thousands of clones, 88% of them present only once. The TCR sequence derives from a human donor in a cohort sampled during active COVID-19. The sample was peripheral blood.

CDR3 region: CASSRDSRTDTQYF. In DNA form, the CDR3 reads TGTGCCAGCAGCCGAGACTCTCGCACAGATACGCAGTATTTT. The chain couples TRBV7-6 to TRBJ2-3; D gene unclear. Trimming shortened V by 5 bases and J by 1 base, and 10 bases separated the two germline ends. The CDR3 is made up of 14 amino acids. CDR1 and CDR2 from the germline V gene are SGHVS and FNYEAQ.